This T cell receptor beta chain appears in the sequencing data of a study of blood T cell repertoires in COVID-19. At the level of the study: Both acute and convalescent COVID-19 samples were obtained from the United States, Italy and Spain. T cells, B-cell-depleted T cells, or PBMCs supplied cDNA or gDNA.

The CDR3 runs to 16 residues. Germline loops: CDR1 SNHLY, CDR2 FYNNEI. Trimming cost V 6 bases and J 1 base, with 17 bases left between them. TCRdb's table, derived via immunoSEQ multiplex PCR, lists solely in-frame clones and lacks some. The top ten clones hold about 2.6% of a sample with about 140,000 clones, 70% to 90% of them seen once. This sequence joins TRBV2 and TRBJ2-3, with a weak D call TRBD2 (6 bases). The source material was peripheral blood. The source is a human donor with acute or convalescent COVID-19. The donor label of this sample is uncertain. CDR3 nucleotides: TGTGCCAGCAGGGCCCAGGTGGGGGGTGGCACAGATACGCAGTATTTT. This codes for CASRAQVGGGTDTQYF.